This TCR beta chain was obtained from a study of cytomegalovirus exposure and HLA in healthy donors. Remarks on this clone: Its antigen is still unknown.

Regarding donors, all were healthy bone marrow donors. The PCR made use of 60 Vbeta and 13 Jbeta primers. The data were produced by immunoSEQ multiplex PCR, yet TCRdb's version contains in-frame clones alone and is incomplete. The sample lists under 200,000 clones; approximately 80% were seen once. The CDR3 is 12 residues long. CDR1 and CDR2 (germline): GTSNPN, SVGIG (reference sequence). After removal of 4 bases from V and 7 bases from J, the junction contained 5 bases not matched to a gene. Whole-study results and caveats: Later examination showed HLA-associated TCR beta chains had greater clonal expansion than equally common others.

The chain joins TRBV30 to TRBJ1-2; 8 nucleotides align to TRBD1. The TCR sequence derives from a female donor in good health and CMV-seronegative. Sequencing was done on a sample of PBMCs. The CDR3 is CAWTGQGLGYTF. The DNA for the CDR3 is TGTGCCTGGACCGGACAGGGTCTTGGCTACACCTTC.